This T cell receptor beta chain was sequenced during a study of beta chain features in type 1 diabetes. Study overall: Patients did not differ from healthy donors in age, gender or cell yield. Sorted cells numbering approximately 110,000,000 were examined across all samples.

This clone has only a few counts. Its antigen is still unknown. CDR1 is LGHNA, CDR2 YNFKEQ, per germline. V trimming: 0 bases; J trimming: 1 base; junction bases outside the gene matches: 7. The CDR3 extends over 17 amino acids. As every portion of the isolated RNA was reverse transcribed, the sequencing read expressed TCRB transcripts. TCRdb keeps only in-frame clones here, not all; method: immunoSEQ multiplex PCR. The sample consists of about 340,000 clones, approximately 13% of them appearing once. Study outcomes and limitations: VDJ junctions sequenced from type 1 diabetes patients showed fewer insertions and more deletions. There was a moderate but significant shortening of TCRB CDR3s in all four CD4+ subsets of Type 1 diabetes patients. For patients and controls alike, PCR might favor shorter templates to the same degree.

Sequenced sample: naive CD4+ T cells from blood. The clonotype comes from a young woman with type 1 diabetes. The rearrangement uses TRBV4-2 and TRBJ2-3, with TRBD2 matching over 7 bases. This chain's CDR3 is CASSQELAGVGTDTQYF. CDR3 nucleotides: TGTGCCAGCAGCCAAGAATTGGCGGGAGTAGGCACAGATACGCAGTATTTT.